The rows below give T cell receptor beta chains drawn from one sample of a study of blood T cell repertoires in COVID-19. Repertoires were generated with immunoSEQ multiplex PCR, while TCRdb's copy carries only in-frame clones and drops some. The sample has about 94,000 clones; approximately 83% are singletons. Sequenced sample: peripheral blood. The receptors shown here come from a man aged 55-75 years with acute or convalescent COVID-19. CDR3s include the opening cysteine and the closing phenylalanine or tryptophan. D genes are given only for firm matches. Expanded clones get a size class; other rows say once, few or many, or leave the size out.

>TRBV27|TRBJ2-5|many|TRBD2
CASSLGLAGVYQETQYF
TGTGCCAGCAGTTTAGGACTAGCGGGGGTGTACCAAGAGACCCAGTACTTC
>TRBV7-3|TRBJ2-7|-|TRBD2
CASSLWPSGTYEQYF
TGTGCCAGCAGCTTATGGCCTAGCGGGACTTACGAGCAGTACTTC
>TRBV30|TRBJ1-2|-|TRBD1
CAWSETGGFYGYTF
TGTGCCTGGAGTGAGACAGGGGGGTTCTATGGCTACACCTTC
>TRBV12-5|TRBJ1-2|-|TRBD1
CASGLSQTGGIYGYTF
TGTGCTAGTGGTTTGTCGCAGACAGGGGGCATCTATGGCTACACCTTC
>TRBV29-1|TRBJ1-1|-|-
CSVERGNTEAFF
TGCAGCGTCGAAAGGGGGAACACTGAAGCTTTCTTT
>TRBV5-1|TRBJ2-1|-|TRBD1
CASSLRDSSYNEQFF
TGCGCCAGCAGTTTACGGGACAGCTCCTACAATGAGCAGTTCTTC
>TRBV6-6|TRBJ2-3|once|-
CASREHRETTDTQYF
TGTGCCAGCAGAGAGCACAGGGAGACCACAGATACGCAGTATTTT
>TRBV5-5|TRBJ1-5|-|-
CASSLDSQPWPQHF
TGTGCCAGCAGCTTGGACAGCCAGCCATGGCCCCAGCATTTT
>TRBV6-2/TRBV6-3|TRBJ1-1|-|-
CASSYSAGNTEAFF
TGTGCCAGCAGTTACTCGGCAGGCAACACTGAAGCTTTCTTT
>TRBV29-1|TRBJ2-7|-|TRBD1
CSVEDRERPYEQYF
TGCAGCGTGGAGGACAGGGAAAGGCCCTACGAGCAGTACTTC
>TRBV7-3|TRBJ2-7|few|TRBD1
CASSLAGTGGSYEQYF
TGTGCCAGCAGCTTAGCCGGGACAGGGGGATCCTACGAGCAGTACTTC
>TRBV9|TRBJ2-2|-|TRBD2
CASSVVAGPSTGELFF
TGTGCCAGCAGCGTAGTAGCGGGCCCGAGCACCGGGGAGCTGTTTTTT
>TRBV6-2/TRBV6-3|TRBJ1-5|once|TRBD1
CASSYGTGGTQPQHF
TGTGCCAGCAGTTACGGGACAGGGGGCACTCAGCCCCAGCATTTT
>TRBV4-3|TRBJ1-5|-|-
CASSQEGQQPQHF
TGCGCCAGCAGCCAAGAGGGACAACAGCCCCAGCATTTT
>TRBV2|TRBJ1-3|few|-
CASSEGLQWGNTIYF
TGTGCCAGCAGTGAAGGTCTCCAGTGGGGAAACACCATATATTTT
>TRBV15|TRBJ1-2|-|-
CATSRDAARGVTGYTF
TGTGCCACCAGCAGAGACGCGGCCAGGGGCGTAACTGGCTACACCTTC
>TRBV11-3|TRBJ2-2|few|TRBD1
CASSPNRGTGDPGELFF
TGTGCCAGCAGTCCCAATCGCGGGACAGGGGATCCCGGGGAGCTGTTTTTT
>TRBV11-2|TRBJ1-4|-|TRBD1
CASSPTGGTNEKLFF
TGTGCCAGCAGCCCGACAGGGGGCACTAATGAAAAACTGTTTTTT
>TRBV19|TRBJ2-3|-|-
CASSIRDSQNTQYF
TGTGCCAGTAGTATTCGTGACAGTCAAAATACGCAGTATTTT
>TRBV2|TRBJ1-1|-|-
CASSEPAEYSRERTEAFF
TGTGCCAGCAGTGAACCCGCCGAGTACAGCAGGGAAAGGACTGAAGCTTTCTTT
>TRBV5-6|TRBJ1-2|-|TRBD1
CASSLEGGQSPILSYGYTF
TGTGCCAGCAGCTTGGAAGGGGGACAGTCGCCAATTCTTTCCTATGGCTACACCTTC
>TRBV9|TRBJ2-1|-|TRBD2
CASSVGTSSVEQFF
TGTGCCAGCAGCGTAGGGACTAGCTCGGTTGAGCAGTTCTTC
>TRBV4-1|TRBJ1-5|-|-
CASSQVSGVQPQHF
TGCGCCAGCAGCCAAGTGTCAGGGGTCCAGCCCCAGCATTTT
>TRBV7-8|TRBJ2-2|-|TRBD2
CASSPLGGVRPGELFF
TGTGCCAGCAGCCCGCTGGGGGGGGTCCGACCCGGGGAGCTGTTTTTT